What follows describes a single TCR beta chain. The antigen remains undetermined. This entry belongs to a study of cytomegalovirus exposure and HLA in healthy donors. Overall study results and limits: Later work found most CMV-associated TCR beta chains apparently HLA-restricted.

The germline gives CDR1 SGHVS, CDR2 FNYEAQ. The CDR3 covers 15 residues. Trimming removed 4 bases at V and 0 bases at J, with 10 bases between. PCR primers comprised 60 Vbeta and 13 Jbeta primers. Generated by immunoSEQ multiplex PCR, the TCRdb table keeps only in-frame clones and is missing some. In the table there are approximately 110,000 clones, roughly 80% of which are singletons. The chain carries TRBV7-6 and TRBJ2-1, with D hard to call. Sequencing input: PBMCs. This clonotype was sampled from a man aged 50-59 years in good health and CMV-seronegative. Written as DNA, the CDR3 is TGTGCCAGCAGCTCAGAAATAAGCTCCTACAATGAGCAGTTCTTC. Its translation is CASSSEISSYNEQFF.